This entry concerns a single T cell receptor (beta chain). Antigen unknown. This sample stems from a study of T cell responses to AZD1222 COVID-19 vaccine. The study's findings and limits: When two AZD1222 doses had been given, Spike-specific TCR breadth and depth rose. Reportedly, close to half of spike-specific TCRs are directed against unmutated variant regions. The donor cohort was predominantly white British with a female majority, and clonal diversity may have been underestimated. Baseline testing showed seropositivity in only a handful of AZD1222 recipients.

This CDR3 has 15 amino acids. Per the germline V gene, CDR1 is MNHEY and CDR2 is SMNVEV (reference sequence). Trimming took 6 bases from V and 7 from J; bases not matched to a gene: 9. This table comes from immunoSEQ multiplex PCR, and its TCRdb copy is limited to in-frame clones, with some not included. Here the sample spans tens of thousands of clones, about 89% being singletons. The sequence was obtained from an adult who received the AZD1222 COVID-19 vaccine. The sample in question was peripheral blood, obtained 28 days after the second AZD1222 dose. This chain joins TRBV27 and TRBJ2-1; 10 positions match TRBD1. Here the CDR3 DNA reads TGTGCCAGCAGGAATCCGGGACAGGGGAGGAATGAGCAGTTCTTC. Translated, it gives CASRNPGQGRNEQFF.